Listed below are T cell receptor beta chains from one sample, sequenced in a study of cytomegalovirus exposure and HLA in healthy donors. TCRdb keeps only in-frame clones here, not all; method: immunoSEQ multiplex PCR. Of approximately 82,000 clones listed, about 79% are singletons. Sequenced input: PBMCs. The receptors stem from a man between 35 and 55 years old in good health and CMV-seronegative. Each CDR3 is given with its conserved first and last residue. Clone size, where shown, is once, few, many, or a class for clones that have expanded.

CDR3: CASSPLAGAYNEQFF
size: NA
J: TRBJ2-1
V: TRBV14

CDR3: CASSVSQPTNEKLFF
size: NA
J: TRBJ1-4
V: TRBV2

CDR3: CASSSSGANVLTF
size: NA
J: TRBJ2-6
V: TRBV27

CDR3: CASSTRLAETQYF
size: NA
J: TRBJ2-5
V: TRBV19

CDR3: CASDTRGNEQFF
size: once
J: TRBJ2-1
V: TRBV2

CDR3: CASSFRDRGADTQYF
size: NA
J: TRBJ2-3
V: TRBV5-6

CDR3: CARSFIVFQGRGPSGELFF
size: NA
J: TRBJ2-2
V: TRBV7-5

CDR3: CASSLWGGQNTEAFF
size: NA
J: TRBJ1-1
V: TRBV5-1

CDR3: CASRSDSDNIQYF
size: once
J: TRBJ2-4
V: TRBV6-1

CDR3: CASSPRTGGNQPQHF
size: few
J: TRBJ1-5
V: TRBV28

CDR3: CASSLGSSGVTDTQYF
size: NA
J: TRBJ2-3
V: TRBV5-1

CDR3: CASSLDRNQPQHF
size: once
J: TRBJ1-5
V: TRBV6-5

CDR3: CASRDSYEQYF
size: NA
J: TRBJ2-7
V: TRBV2

CDR3: CASSQAGGSPLHF
size: NA
J: TRBJ1-6
V: TRBV4-1

CDR3: CASSYEVNTEAFF
size: NA
J: TRBJ1-1
V: TRBV6-5

CDR3: CASSEGSGIVETQYF
size: NA
J: TRBJ2-5
V: TRBV6-1

CDR3: CASSQEIRGEAFF
size: few
J: TRBJ1-1
V: TRBV14

CDR3: CASSQEGASSYEQYF
size: NA
J: TRBJ2-7
V: TRBV4-2

CDR3: CSVIRDNYEQYF
size: NA
J: TRBJ2-7
V: TRBV29-1

CDR3: CASSIPSQATGYTF
size: once
J: TRBJ1-2
V: TRBV19

CDR3: CASSQEGVFTEAFF
size: NA
J: TRBJ1-1
V: TRBV4-1

CDR3: CASSLEGGRPSTQYF
size: NA
J: TRBJ2-3
V: TRBV7-3

CDR3: CASSRRDSQETQYF
size: NA
J: TRBJ2-5
V: TRBV6-5

CDR3: CASSLEGTVNTEAFF
size: NA
J: TRBJ1-1
V: TRBV7-9

CDR3: CASSFTSGELEQFF
size: NA
J: TRBJ2-1
V: TRBV11-1

CDR3: CASSLGLADKETQYF
size: NA
J: TRBJ2-5
V: TRBV5-1